This TCR beta chain was captured in a study of shared clonotypes between healthy human individuals. About the study: CD4 naive cells filled three plates per donor, CD4 memory three, CD8 naive two and CD8 memory one.

Study-level results: Memory subsets had estimated richness that was generally smaller than that of naive subsets. Of the naive CD4 clonotypes, approximately 5% were shared across several donors.

About this clone: Its specificity is unknown. This same CDR3 is encoded by further DNA sequences in the sample.

Germline CDR1 reads SGHDT; CDR2 reads YYEEEE. V lost 1 base to trimming and J lost 0 bases, with 8 bases between them. This CDR3 is built from 15 residues. The assay was immunoSEQ multiplex PCR, and TCRdb's table has in-frame clones only and misses some. Found here are fewer than 400,000 clones, around 67% of them singletons; the top ten hold around 10%. The sample comprised memory CD4+ T cells sorted from blood. Sample subset: CD45RA-negative fraction. The receptor's source is a man aged 25 to 45 in good health. The chain carries TRBV5-6 and TRBJ1-3; D ambiguous. The CDR3 sequence: CASSLYGYSGNTIYF. CDR3 DNA sequence: TGTGCCAGCAGCTTGTATGGGTACTCTGGAAACACCATATATTTT.